The 11 T cell receptor beta chains presented below share a single source sample, sequenced in a study of blood T cell repertoires in COVID-19. The protocol was immunoSEQ multiplex PCR, while the TCRdb copy is restricted to in-frame clones and leaves out a portion. The sample lists about 190,000 clones; around 90% were seen once. The sequencing input was peripheral blood. These receptor sequences come from a man aged 35 to 55 with acute or convalescent COVID-19.

The chain joins TRBV4-2 to TRBJ2-7; 13 bases line up with TRBD2. Germline CDR1 and CDR2: LGHNA and YNFKEQ. The CDR3 runs to 15 residues. V trimming: 3 bases; J trimming: 2 bases; junction bases outside the gene matches: 1. The CDR3 region is CASSQGLAGPYEQYF. DNA of the CDR3: TGTGCCAGCAGCCAGGGACTAGCGGGGCCCTACGAGCAGTACTTC.

V and J are TRBV27 and TRBJ1-1, with a weak D call TRBD1 (6 bases). Trimming pared 4 bases from V and 4 bases from J, leaving 16 bases between. CDR1 MNHEY and CDR2 SMNVEV come from the germline V gene (reference sequence). The CDR3 covers 15 residues. This CDR3 reads CASSSDSDRFTEAFF. CDR3 in DNA: TGTGCCAGCAGTTCGGACAGTGACCGATTCACTGAAGCTTTCTTT.

The V gene is TRBV19, the J gene TRBJ2-7, with TRBD2 as a possible D gene (6 bases). In germline, CDR1 is LNHDA, CDR2 SQIVND (reference sequence). The V end was cut by 3 bases, the J end by 2 bases, with 8 bases between. The CDR3 has 13 amino acids. Written as DNA, the CDR3 is TGTGCCAGTAGTATTCCGGGAGCCTACGAGCAGTACTTC. This encodes CASSIPGAYEQYF.

The chain has TRBV7-9 and TRBJ1-1; D is undetermined. V was cut by 3 bases and J by 1 base, with 9 bases left in between. Germline V CDR1 and CDR2: SEHNR, FQNEAQ (reference sequence). This CDR3 region has 14 residues. Here the CDR3 DNA reads TGTGCCAGCAGCTTCCAAGCCTCGAACACTGAAGCTTTCTTT. It codes for CASSFQASNTEAFF.

The chain uses TRBV5-1 and TRBJ1-6; D is ambiguous. The CDR3 has 15 amino acids. The germline V gene encodes CDR1 SGHRS and CDR2 YFSETQ. V shed 0 bases and J shed 4 bases, with 8 bases lying between them. CDR3 sequence: CASSLDGFYNSPLHF. DNA of the CDR3: TGCGCCAGCAGCTTGGATGGCTTTTATAATTCACCCCTCCACTTT.

The chain employs TRBV5-5 and TRBJ2-1; 9 bases match TRBD2. There are 14 residues in the CDR3. V lost 3 bases, J lost 7 bases, and 5 bases stayed unmatched. CDR1 is SGHKS and CDR2 is YYEKEE in the germline V gene (reference sequence). CDR3 amino acids: CASSSLTSGNEQFF. The DNA of the CDR3 is TGTGCCAGCAGCTCCTTGACTAGCGGAAATGAGCAGTTCTTC.

The rearrangement uses TRBV28 and TRBJ2-1; possibly TRBD2 for D (5 bases). The V gene lost 3 bases and the J gene lost 2 bases, with 17 bases spanning the gap. Germline CDR1 is MDHEN and CDR2 is SYDVKM. This CDR3 contains 17 residues. As DNA, the CDR3 is TGTGCCAGCAGTTTCCACCCTTCCGGGAAACCCTACAATGAGCAGTTCTTC. This codes for CASSFHPSGKPYNEQFF. The full variable domain, with the rest looked up from reference TRBV28 and TRBJ2-1, is DVKVTQSSRYLVKRTGEKVFLECVQDMDHENMFWYRQDPGLGLRLIYFSYDVKMKEKGDIPEGYSVSREKKERFSLILESASTNQTSMYLCASSFHPSGKPYNEQFFGPGTRLTVL.

The V and J genes are TRBV2 and TRBJ2-2, with 7 bases identical to TRBD2. Losses at the gene ends were 1 base for V and 5 bases for J; bases not matched to a gene: 10. Looked up from germline, CDR1 is SNHLY and CDR2 is FYNNEI. The CDR3 is 17 amino acids. DNA for the CDR3: TGTGCCAGCAGTGAAGAGGAGACTAGCCAGAGGACCGGGGAGCTGTTTTTT. Its translation: CASSEEETSQRTGELFF.

This clone has a single count. The V gene is TRBV5-1, the J gene TRBJ2-7; 11 positions agree with TRBD2. Trimming removed 0 bases from V and 5 bases from J; junction bases left unmatched: 10. Germline-derived CDR1 and CDR2 are SGHRS and YFSETQ. The CDR3 is 17 residues long. The DNA of the CDR3 is TGCGCCAGCAGCTTGGCGCTAAGAGGGACTAGCGGCGACGAGCAGTACTTC. Its translation: CASSLALRGTSGDEQYF.

This chain connects TRBV2 to TRBJ1-2; 12 bases fit TRBD1. This CDR3 is built from 15 residues. Germline values: CDR1 SNHLY, CDR2 FYNNEI. V gave up 7 bases and J gave up 4 bases; unmatched junction bases: 7. The CDR3 DNA follows: TGTGCCAGCACCGAGGGACAGGGGGCGGTCTATGGCTACACCTTC. As protein: CASTEGQGAVYGYTF.

V is TRBV2 and J is TRBJ2-7, with 10 bases that match TRBD1. V lost 6 bases, J lost 4 bases, and 0 bases stayed unmatched. The CDR3 length is 12 residues. Germline V gene data show CDR1 as SNHLY and CDR2 as FYNNEI. CDR3 DNA sequence: TGTGCCAGCAGGGACAGGGGGTACGAGCAGTACTTC. This sequence encodes CASRDRGYEQYF.